Shown below are 27 T cell receptor beta chains from a single sample sequenced in a study of PD-L1 blockade in urothelial cancer. Data came from immunoSEQ multiplex PCR; TCRdb stores just in-frame clones and leaves some out. The repertoire includes 95,000 to 100,000 clones, about nine tenths of them detected once, and more than 1.5% sits in the top ten. This sample's time point: pretreatment peripheral blood. The sequencing here drew on PBMCs, taken around atezolizumab (anti-PD-L1) treatment. The receptors stem from a man between 60 and 75 years old with urothelial cancer.

The genes are TRBV9 and TRBJ2-3; D gene unclear. Germline lookup yields CDR1 SGDLS and CDR2 YYNGEE. Trimming removed 0 bases from V and 0 bases from J, with 8 bases in between. This CDR3 is built from 15 residues. The CDR3 DNA reads TGTGCCAGCAGCGTAGGGGCAGTTAGCACAGATACGCAGTATTTT. Residues: CASSVGAVSTDTQYF.

In regard to this clone: Sequence at one end of the junction differs from germline and may be a read error. This chain links TRBV4-3 with TRBJ2-1; 9 positions agree with TRBD2. The CDR3 length is 11 residues. Per germline, CDR1 LGHNA and CDR2 YSLEER. The CDR3 coding sequence is TGCGCCAGCAGCCTGGGGACTAGCAGGGTCTTC. This gives the protein CASSLGTSRVF.

The chain carries TRBV15 and TRBJ1-5; possibly TRBD1 for D (6 bases). Germline V gene data show CDR1 as LNHNV and CDR2 as YYDKDF (reference sequence). Trimming left V 0 bases short and J 3 bases short, with 21 bases between. CDR3 length equals 19 residues. CDR3 loop: CATSRDFWGSGGANQPQHF. For the CDR3, the DNA is TGTGCCACCAGCAGAGATTTTTGGGGAAGTGGGGGGGCCAATCAGCCCCAGCATTTT. The whole variable domain, remainder taken from reference TRBV15 and TRBJ1-5, is DAMVIQNPRYQVTQFGKPVTLSCSQTLNHNVMYWYQQKSSQAPKLLFHYYDKDFNNEADTPDNFQSRRPNTSFCFLDIRSPGLGDTAMYLCATSRDFWGSGGANQPQHFGDGTRLSIL.

In nucleotides, the CDR3 is TGTGCCAGTAGTATACCCCCAGGGAAGGGATCTAGCAATCAGCCCCAGCATTTT. It is translated as CASSIPPGKGSSNQPQHF. V gene TRBV19 combines with J gene TRBJ1-5; the D gene is possibly TRBD1 (5 bases). V was cut by 2 bases and J by 0 bases, with 17 bases left in between. Germline V CDR1 and CDR2: LNHDA, SQIVND (reference sequence). The CDR3 is 18 residues long.

The chain joins TRBV6-5 to TRBJ2-2; a possible D gene is TRBD2 (6 bases). The germline V gene encodes CDR1 MNHEY and CDR2 SVGAGI. The CDR3 covers 11 residues. Between the trimmed V and J ends, which lost 11 bases and 6 bases, there was a span of 10 bases. The chain's CDR3 is CAGGSSGELFF. DNA for the CDR3: TGTGCCGGGGGGTCCTCCGGGGAGCTGTTTTTT.

The V call is TRBV6-1, the J call TRBJ1-5, with D perhaps matching TRBD1 (6 bases). This CDR3 is 15 amino acids long. Germline V gene lookup returns CDR1 MNHNS and CDR2 SASEGT. The V end was cut by 7 bases, the J end by 3 bases, with 16 bases between. CDR3 sequence reads: CASTGGGSNNQPQHF. The CDR3 DNA sequence: TGTGCCAGCACCGGGGGGGGCAGTAACAATCAGCCCCAGCATTTT.

The V gene is TRBV7-9, the J gene TRBJ2-7; 8 bases are shared with TRBD1. Trimming at V came to 5 bases and at J to 1 base, leaving 7 bases not matched to a gene. The CDR3 sequence is 15 residues long. CDR1 is SEHNR and CDR2 is FQNEAQ in the germline V gene (reference sequence). The CDR3 spells CASSLYGTGSYEQYF. The DNA of the CDR3 is TGTGCCAGCAGCCTTTACGGGACAGGATCCTACGAGCAGTACTTC.

This clone was detected only once. DNA of the CDR3: TGCGCCAGCAGCTTGGGGGACAGGTTTGCCTACGAGCAGTACTTC. Encoded protein: CASSLGDRFAYEQYF. This rearrangement joins TRBV5-1 to TRBJ2-7, with 8 bases lining up with TRBD1. This CDR3 has 15 amino acids. The V gene end was trimmed by 0 bases and the J gene end by 2 bases; junction bases not matched to a gene: 4. Germline CDR1 reads SGHRS; CDR2 reads YFSETQ. The complete variable domain, with remaining parts taken from reference TRBV5-1 and TRBJ2-7, reads KAGVTQTPRYLIKTRGQQVTLSCSPISGHRSVSWYQQTPGQGLQFLFEYFSETQRNKGNFPGRFSGRQFSNSRSEMNVSTLELGDSALYLCASSLGDRFAYEQYFGPGTRLTVT.

This chain links TRBV19 with TRBJ2-2, with a tentative D call TRBD2 (6 bases). The CDR3 runs 14 residues. Germline values: CDR1 LNHDA, CDR2 SQIVND (reference sequence). The V and J ends lost 10 bases and 4 bases respectively, with 16 bases between them. CDR3 loop: CATRTITATGELFF. CDR3 nucleotide sequence: TGTGCCACTAGGACTATTACAGCCACCGGGGAGCTGTTTTTT. The full variable domain, completed using reference TRBV19 and TRBJ2-2, is DGGITQSPKYLFRKEGQNVTLSCEQNLNHDAMYWYRQDPGQGLRLIYYSQIVNDFQKGDIAEGYSVSREKKESFPLTVTSAQKNPTAFYLCATRTITATGELFFGEGSRLTVL.

V usage is TRBV6-5 and J usage is TRBJ2-7, with TRBD1 matching over 9 bases. Germline-derived CDR1 and CDR2 are MNHEY and SVGAGI. J lost 3 bases, V lost 0 bases, and 3 bases had no gene match. CDR3 length: 15 amino acids. CDR3 sequence (DNA): TGTGCCAGCAGTTACTCTCCGGGACAGGGCTACGAGCAGTACTTC. Its translation: CASSYSPGQGYEQYF.

There are a few counts of this clone. The chain couples TRBV5-1 to TRBJ1-4; 8 nucleotides match TRBD1. The junction had 7 bases not matched to a gene; V was cut back by 3 bases and J by 6 bases. CDR3 length: 15 residues. Germline CDR1 SGHRS, CDR2 YFSETQ. The CDR3, as DNA: TGCGCCAGCAGCTCGGACAGGGTTGTTGATGAAAAACTGTTTTTT. It yields the protein CASSSDRVVDEKLFF.

This chain links TRBV5-1 with TRBJ2-1; 7 bases fit TRBD1. The V gene end was trimmed by 4 bases and the J gene end by 7 bases; junction bases not matched to a gene: 11. This CDR3 is built from 15 residues. Germline V gene sequence: CDR1 SGHRS, CDR2 YFSETQ. The CDR3, as DNA: TGCGCCAGCAGCCTACAGGGGACCGGTCAGAATGAGCAGTTCTTC. Its protein product is CASSLQGTGQNEQFF.

This sequence joins TRBV7-3 and TRBJ1-1; TRBD1 aligns across 11 bases. Trimming cost V 5 bases and J 6 bases; bases outside gene matches: 8. The CDR3 runs 15 residues. CDR1 and CDR2 (germline): SGHTA, FQGTGA. The CDR3 nucleotides read TGTGCCAGCAGCCTTACCGGGACAGGGGGTTCTGAAGCTTTCTTT. This sequence encodes CASSLTGTGGSEAFF.

The chain uses TRBV12-5 and TRBJ2-3, with D perhaps matching TRBD2 (5 bases). Trimming took off 4 bases at V and 4 bases at J, with 6 bases between the two ends. The length of the CDR3 is 12 residues. The germline V gene has CDR1 LGHNT and CDR2 FRNRAP. The CDR3 spells CASGSLADTQYF. CDR3 nucleotide sequence: TGTGCTAGTGGTTCACTAGCAGATACGCAGTATTTT.

The V gene is TRBV7-2, the J gene TRBJ2-5; tentative D call: TRBD1 (5 bases). Germline values: CDR1 SGHTA, CDR2 FQGNSA. Trimming took off 5 bases at V and 5 bases at J, with 9 bases between the two ends. This CDR3 has 12 amino acids. CDR3 region: CASSGSGETQYF. The CDR3 nucleotides are TGTGCCAGCAGCGGATCAGGGGAGACCCAGTACTTC.

This rearrangement joins TRBV11-3 to TRBJ2-7; D is perhaps TRBD1 (6 bases). Trimming cost V 1 base and J 2 bases, with 6 bases left between them. The CDR3 totals 13 residues. Germline V gene sequence: CDR1 SGHNT, CDR2 YENEEA. The CDR3 reads CASSLGTAYEQYF. CDR3 sequence (DNA): TGTGCCAGCAGCTTAGGGACAGCCTACGAGCAGTACTTC. Drawing the rest from reference TRBV11-3 and TRBJ2-7, the complete variable domain is EAGVVQSPRYKIIEKKQPVAFWCNPISGHNTLYWYLQNLGQGPELLIRYENEEAVDDSQLPKDRFSAERLKGVDSTLKIQPAELGDSAVYLCASSLGTAYEQYFGPGTRLTVT.

V is TRBV27 and J is TRBJ2-3, with 7 bases fitting TRBD2. The CDR3 extends over 15 amino acids. The germline gives CDR1 MNHEY, CDR2 SMNVEV (reference sequence). V gave up 6 bases and J gave up 4 bases; unmatched junction bases: 10. CDR3 sequence reads: CASRSGGRISDTQYF. CDR3 nucleotides: TGTGCCAGCAGATCCGGCGGGAGAATCTCAGATACGCAGTATTTT.

This clone was counted between two and nine times. The genes are TRBV6-1 and TRBJ1-5; TRBD1 agrees at 7 bases. The junction had 4 bases not matched to a gene; V was cut back by 5 bases and J by 3 bases. This CDR3 is built from 14 residues. From germline, CDR1 is MNHNS and CDR2 SASEGT. The CDR3 protein is CASSSGTVNQPQHF. The CDR3, as DNA: TGTGCCAGCAGTTCCGGGACAGTCAATCAGCCCCAGCATTTT.

V and J are TRBV7-2 and TRBJ2-1, with TRBD2 matching over 8 bases. V shed 5 bases, J shed 6 bases, and the junction held 9 bases outside the gene matches. CDR1 is SGHTA, CDR2 FQGNSA, per germline. The CDR3 totals 15 residues. CDR3 loop: CASSPGLARGNEQFF. Here the CDR3 DNA reads TGTGCCAGCAGCCCCGGACTAGCAAGAGGCAATGAGCAGTTCTTC.

The chain is built from TRBV10-3 and TRBJ1-2; the match to TRBD1 covers 9 bases. This CDR3 region has 17 residues. With V trimmed by 10 bases and J by 0 bases, 15 bases remained unmatched. Germline CDR1 ENHRY, CDR2 SYGVKD. CDR3 DNA sequence: TGTGCCACCCTCGGGGGGGACAGGGAAAGCTCTAACTATGGCTACACCTTC. Its protein is CATLGGDRESSNYGYTF.

V and J are TRBV10-1 and TRBJ1-1; 7 bases map to TRBD1. Per the germline V gene, CDR1 is WNHNN and CDR2 is SYGVQD (reference sequence). This CDR3 spans 18 amino acids. Trimming cost V 8 bases and J 0 bases; bases outside gene matches: 18. The chain's CDR3 is CASVGGRTGFEVNTEAFF. Here the CDR3 DNA reads TGCGCCAGCGTAGGGGGCCGCACAGGGTTTGAGGTGAACACTGAAGCTTTCTTT.

The rearrangement links TRBV21-1 to TRBJ2-7; TRBD1, the D gene given by the table, was not confirmed from the DNA. TRBV21-1 is a pseudogene locus. The CDR3 is 15 residues long. The chain's CDR3 is CASRTTGTAYYEQYF. Here the CDR3 DNA reads TGTGCCAGCAGGACCACCGGGACAGCATATTACGAGCAGTACTTC.

This sequence joins TRBV19 and TRBJ1-5, with 7 bases aligning to TRBD1. Per the germline V gene, CDR1 is LNHDA and CDR2 is SQIVND (reference sequence). The CDR3 spans 14 residues. V gave up 6 bases and J gave up 6 bases; unmatched junction bases: 8. CDR3 sequence reads: CASRQTGAGQPQHF. The DNA of the CDR3 is TGTGCCAGTAGACAAACAGGGGCAGGTCAGCCCCAGCATTTT.

V is TRBV7-9 and J is TRBJ1-1, with TRBD1 identical over 11 bases. Germline V CDR1 and CDR2: SEHNR, FQNEAQ (reference sequence). The CDR3 is made up of 14 amino acids. Losses at the gene ends were 4 bases for V and 4 bases for J; bases not matched to a gene: 2. The CDR3 protein is CASSSGQGATEAFF. The CDR3 DNA reads as TGTGCCAGCAGCTCCGGACAGGGGGCCACTGAAGCTTTCTTT.

The chain links TRBV15 to TRBJ2-5; D is unresolved. This CDR3 is built from 15 residues. Trimming cost V 0 bases and J 2 bases, with 10 bases left between them. In germline, CDR1 is LNHNV, CDR2 YYDKDF (reference sequence). The CDR3 protein is CATSRDRGRQETQYF. The CDR3 DNA sequence: TGTGCCACCAGCAGAGATCGAGGCAGACAAGAGACCCAGTACTTC.

This clone was recorded once. The chain employs TRBV4-2 and TRBJ2-7; TRBD2 agrees at 9 bases. Germline V gene lookup returns CDR1 LGHNA and CDR2 YNFKEQ. There are 14 residues in the CDR3. V lost 4 bases and J lost 3; bases outside the gene matches: 4. CDR3 sequence: CASSRETSGYEQYF. In DNA, the CDR3 is TGTGCCAGCAGCCGAGAGACTAGCGGCTACGAGCAGTACTTC.

CDR3 region: CASCRPGTGDNQPQHF. In DNA, the CDR3 is TGTGCCAGCTGTCGTCCCGGGACAGGGGACAATCAGCCCCAGCATTTT. The genes are TRBV7-2 and TRBJ1-5, with 10 bases aligning to TRBD1. Germline V gives CDR1 SGHTA, CDR2 FQGNSA. Unmatched junction bases numbered 10, after V lost 8 bases and J lost 3 bases. The CDR3 spans 16 residues.